A single sample gave rise to the 5 T cell receptor beta chains below, sequenced in a study of cytomegalovirus exposure and HLA in healthy donors. Amplification used 60 Vbeta primers and 13 Jbeta primers. Here immunoSEQ multiplex PCR was the method, and the copy in TCRdb shows in-frame clones only, minus some. Found here are fewer than 200,000 clones, around 80% of them singletons; the top ten hold approximately 4.5%. Sequenced sample: PBMCs. The receptors here all came from a man in his thirties or forties in good health and CMV-seronegative.

The chain has TRBV30 and TRBJ1-2; D may be TRBD1 (5 bases). The CDR3 is 15 amino acids. Trimming took 6 bases from V and 4 from J, leaving 21 bases between them. Germline V CDR1 and CDR2: GTSNPN, SVGIG (reference sequence). CDR3 amino acids: CACPPVGGSSYGYTF. Written as DNA, the CDR3 is TGTGCCTGCCCCCCCGTGGGGGGTTCCTCCTATGGCTACACCTTC. Full variable domain (rest looked up from reference TRBV30 and TRBJ1-2): SQTIHQWPATLVQPVGSPLSLECTVEGTSNPNLYWYRQAAGRGLQLLFYSVGIGQISSEVPQNLSASRPQDRQFILSSKKLLLSDSGFYLCACPPVGGSSYGYTFGSGTRLTVV.

V gene TRBV14 combines with J gene TRBJ2-7; 9 nucleotides line up with TRBD2. This CDR3 spans 15 amino acids. The germline gives CDR1 SGHDN, CDR2 FVKESK. The ends lost 8 bases at V and 6 bases at J; junction bases unmatched: 14. In nucleotides, the CDR3 is TGTGCCAGCTCCCCAAATAGCGGGAGACTCTCCGAGCAGTACTTC. Protein sequence: CASSPNSGRLSEQYF.

This chain links TRBV20-1 with TRBJ2-7, with TRBD2 identical over 8 bases. The V gene's germline CDR1 is DFQATT and CDR2 SNEGSKA (reference sequence). CDR3 length: 11 residues. With V trimmed by 4 bases and J by 9 bases, 5 bases remained unmatched. This CDR3 is CSANPGGGQYF. As DNA, the CDR3 is TGCAGTGCTAACCCCGGGGGGGGGCAGTACTTC.

In the case of this clone: At the DNA level, this CDR3 is encoded by other sequences in the same sample as well. The V gene is TRBV7-3, the J gene TRBJ1-3, with 8 bases identical to TRBD1. After removal of 4 bases from V and 8 bases from J, the junction contained 7 bases not matched to a gene. This CDR3 is 14 amino acids long. Germline V CDR1 and CDR2: SGHTA, FQGTGA. CDR3 sequence (DNA): TGTGCCAGCAGCTGGACAGGGAAAGCAGACACCATATATTTT. It specifies CASSWTGKADTIYF.

This clone showed up just once. V gene TRBV5-1 combines with J gene TRBJ2-1; TRBD2 matches at 11 bases. The CDR3 is 15 amino acids. After removal of 2 bases from V and 7 bases from J, the junction contained 5 bases not matched to a gene. CDR1 is SGHRS and CDR2 is YFSETQ in the germline V gene. CDR3 DNA sequence: TGCGCCAGCAGCTTCACTAGCGGGAGTTCTAATGAGCAGTTCTTC. As protein: CASSFTSGSSNEQFF. The full variable domain, its missing parts supplied by reference TRBV5-1 and TRBJ2-1, is KAGVTQTPRYLIKTRGQQVTLSCSPISGHRSVSWYQQTPGQGLQFLFEYFSETQRNKGNFPGRFSGRQFSNSRSEMNVSTLELGDSALYLCASSFTSGSSNEQFFGPGTRLTVL.